Below are 3 T cell receptor beta chains sequenced from a single sample in a study of blood T cell repertoires in COVID-19. Using immunoSEQ multiplex PCR, the repertoire was profiled, and TCRdb retains in-frame clones only, with some absent. The sample carries 45,000 to 55,000 clones, around 88% recorded once. The sample comprised peripheral blood. All receptors come from a human donor in a cohort sampled during active COVID-19.

The chain is built from TRBV5-6 and TRBJ2-7, with 7 bases that match TRBD1. The V and J ends lost 4 bases and 3 bases, in that order; junction bases with no gene match: 4. In germline, CDR1 is SGHDT, CDR2 YYEEEE. The CDR3 has 13 residues. CDR3 DNA: TGTGCCAGCAGCGGGACAGTTCTCTACGAGCAGTACTTC. Its translation is CASSGTVLYEQYF. The full variable domain, with the rest looked up from reference TRBV5-6 and TRBJ2-7, is DAGVTQSPTHLIKTRGQQVTLRCSPKSGHDTVSWYQQALGQGPQFIFQYYEEEERQRGNFPDRFSGHQFPNYSSELNVNALLLGDSALYLCASSGTVLYEQYFGPGTRLTVT.

This chain links TRBV27 with TRBJ2-2; unclear D gene. Germline CDR1 and CDR2: MNHEY and SMNVEV (reference sequence). The CDR3 is 16 residues long. V gave up 4 bases and J gave up 7 bases, with 19 bases separating them. The CDR3, as DNA: TGTGCCAGCAGTTCGATCACGAGAGCGAGCAACGGGGAGCTGTTTTTT. It specifies CASSSITRASNGELFF.

The sample holds a few counts of this clone. The gene calls are TRBV12-3 or TRBV12-4 and TRBJ1-1; the D is unclear. The CDR3 consists of 11 residues. V lost 3 bases to trimming and J lost 8 bases, with 7 bases between them. Here the CDR3 reads CASSLAAEAFF. As DNA, the CDR3 is TGTGCCAGCAGTTTGGCCGCAGAAGCTTTCTTT.